Sequencing of this T cell receptor beta chain was carried out in a study of monozygotic twins with cystic fibrosis. The overall study: Around 3 micrograms of fragmented DNA underwent roughly 15 PCR cycles for library preparation.

Points from the study as a whole: Monozygotic CF twins shared more identical nucleotide clonotypes than unrelated patients. V usage most resembled the co-twin in 13 of 16 pairs.

The method was immunoSEQ multiplex PCR; TCRdb's version includes in-frame clones alone and lacks a portion of them. The sample includes over 20,000 clones, around 93% seen only once; the top ten take roughly 0.3%. Worth noting for this clone: Its antigen is currently unknown.

The source is a girl under 10 years old with cystic fibrosis. Sequenced sample: blood.

This chain's CDR3 is CASSDSNQGDSPLHF. CDR3 nucleotide sequence: TGTGCCAGCAGTGACTCGAACCAGGGCGATTCACCCCTCCACTTT. The V and J genes are TRBV6-4 and TRBJ1-6; D possibly corresponds to TRBD1 (5 bases). The germline V gene has CDR1 MRHNA and CDR2 SNTAGT. Trimming took off 0 bases at V and 8 bases at J, with 11 bases between the two ends. This CDR3 is 15 amino acids long.